This T cell receptor (beta chain) was sequenced in a study of identical twins. Study-wide results and caveats: With beta out-of-frame sequences, excess sharing by twins was weaker. Models came in too low on out-of-frame TCR alpha sharing in monozygotic twins. Out-of-frame alpha sequences common to twins were enriched for low generation probability.

Healthy Caucasians made up all donors. TCRdb used MiXCR to reprocess the 5' RACE reads, holding one entry per CDR3 protein. Found here are roughly 250,000 distinct CDR3 sequences, more than 12% of them singletons; the top ten hold approximately 9.3%. This clonotype showed up many times. No antigen is known for it. V lost 3 bases to trimming and J lost 7 bases, with 19 bases between them. The CDR3 contains 14 residues. CDR1 and CDR2 from the germline V gene are DFQATT and SNEGSKA (reference sequence). The sequenced material came from memory (CD45RO+) T cells sorted from blood. The sequence was obtained from a woman aged 18-29 years in good health. The chain links TRBV20-1 to TRBJ2-7; D remains unclear. This CDR3 is CSASKFQSDGEQYF. The CDR3, as DNA: TGCAGTGCTAGTAAATTCCAGAGTGACGGAGAGCAGTACTTC.